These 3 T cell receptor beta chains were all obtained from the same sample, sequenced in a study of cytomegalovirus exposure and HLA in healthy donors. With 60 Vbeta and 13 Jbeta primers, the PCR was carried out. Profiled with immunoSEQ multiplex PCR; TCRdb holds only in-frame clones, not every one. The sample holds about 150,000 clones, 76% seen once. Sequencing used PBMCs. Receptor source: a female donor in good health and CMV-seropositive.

The CDR3 sequence is CASSSPGTGNEKLFF. The CDR3, as DNA: TGTGCCAGCAGTTCCCCCGGGACAGGAAATGAAAAACTGTTTTTT. The chain combines TRBV6-6 with TRBJ1-4; the match to TRBD1 covers 8 bases. The V gene end was trimmed by 4 bases and the J gene end by 5 bases; junction bases not matched to a gene: 6. The CDR3 runs 15 residues. Germline V gene lookup returns CDR1 MNHNY and CDR2 SVGAGI (reference sequence).

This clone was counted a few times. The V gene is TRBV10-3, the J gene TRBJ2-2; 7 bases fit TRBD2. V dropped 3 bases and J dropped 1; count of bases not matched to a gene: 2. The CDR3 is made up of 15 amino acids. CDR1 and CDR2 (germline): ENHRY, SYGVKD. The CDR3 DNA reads TGTGCCATCAGTGAAGGCGGGGGGAACACCGGGGAGCTGTTTTTT. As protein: CAISEGGGNTGELFF.

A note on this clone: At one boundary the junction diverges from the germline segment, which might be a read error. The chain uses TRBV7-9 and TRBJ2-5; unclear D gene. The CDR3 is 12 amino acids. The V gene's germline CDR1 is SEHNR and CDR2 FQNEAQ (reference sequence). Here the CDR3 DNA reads TGTTCCAGCAGCTTAGAAGCTCTATCCCAGTACTTC. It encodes CSSSLEALSQYF.